This TCR beta chain originates from a study of OX40 agonist ivuxolimab in advanced cancers. As for the study in general: The dose of intravenous ivuxolimab that patients received every 2 weeks ranged from 0.01 to 10 mg/kg.

The CDR3 length is 13 residues. V lost 1 base to trimming and J lost 5 bases, with 8 bases between them. Germline values: CDR1 MGHRA, CDR2 YSYEKL. Sequencing used immunoSEQ multiplex PCR; TCRdb keeps in-frame clones, though not all of them. Here the sample spans about 28,000 clones, less than 90% being singletons. The receptor's source is an adult with an advanced solid tumor such as melanoma, head and neck, liver or kidney cancer. The sample here was CD4+ or CD8+ T cells sorted from blood, taken in a trial of the OX40 agonist ivuxolimab. The rearrangement uses TRBV4-1 and TRBJ1-2, with D unclear. The CDR3 loop reads CASSQAGIYGYTF. CDR3 DNA sequence: TGCGCCAGCAGCCAAGCTGGGATTTATGGCTACACCTTC.